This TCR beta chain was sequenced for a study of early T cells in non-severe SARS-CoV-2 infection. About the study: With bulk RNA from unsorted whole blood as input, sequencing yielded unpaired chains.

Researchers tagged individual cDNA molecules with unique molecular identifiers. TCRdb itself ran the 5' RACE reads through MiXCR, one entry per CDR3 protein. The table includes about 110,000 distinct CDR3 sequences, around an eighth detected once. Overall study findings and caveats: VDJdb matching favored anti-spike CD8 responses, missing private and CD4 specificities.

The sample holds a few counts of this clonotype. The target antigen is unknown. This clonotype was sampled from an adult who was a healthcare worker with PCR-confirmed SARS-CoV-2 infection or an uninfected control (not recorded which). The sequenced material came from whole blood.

This CDR3 is CATSVRNPSEQYF. In nucleotides, the CDR3 is TGTGCCACCTCAGTCAGGAACCCTTCCGAGCAGTACTTC. The chain joins TRBV25-1 to TRBJ2-7; D is ambiguous. CDR1 is MGHDK, CDR2 SYGVNS, per germline. The CDR3 runs 13 residues. Trimming took off 10 bases at V and 6 bases at J, with 19 bases between the two ends.